What follows describes a single T cell receptor beta chain. These data originate in a study of blood T cell repertoires in COVID-19. Study-wide background: Sample material is recorded as cDNA or gDNA derived from T cells, B-cell-depleted T cells, or PBMCs.

Assay: immunoSEQ multiplex PCR; the TCRdb copy retains only in-frame clones and omits some. The sample lists around 250,000 clones, roughly nine tenths occurring once. Sequencing input: peripheral blood. This sequence was found in a man aged 60 to 69 with acute or convalescent COVID-19.

The CDR3 reads CASSGDFLGVSYNEQFF. Written as DNA, the CDR3 is TGTGCCAGCAGCGGGGATTTTCTGGGAGTTTCCTACAATGAGCAGTTCTTC. J is TRBJ2-1 and V is TRBV11-3; D is perhaps TRBD2 (5 bases). The CDR3 is 17 amino acids. The germline V gene encodes CDR1 SGHNT and CDR2 YENEEA. Trimming removed 5 bases from V and 1 base from J, with 18 bases in between.